This T cell receptor beta chain is drawn from a study of T cell responses to AZD1222 COVID-19 vaccine. Study context: Timing groups of about 4 and about 12 weeks for second doses were pooled.

The V gene end was trimmed by 2 bases and the J gene end by 6 bases; junction bases not matched to a gene: 9. CDR3 length: 15 amino acids. In germline, CDR1 is SGHRS, CDR2 YFSETQ. Using immunoSEQ multiplex PCR, the repertoire was profiled, and TCRdb retains in-frame clones only, with some absent. The sample shows 95,000 to 150,000 clones, over 75% of them seen only once. The sample in question was peripheral blood, obtained on day 0 of AZD1222 vaccination. The gene calls are TRBV5-1 and TRBJ2-3, with 7 bases fitting TRBD2. This sequence was found in an adult in good health. CDR3 in DNA: TGCGCCAGCAGCTTTGATAGGACTAGTACGGATACGCAGTATTTT. It yields the protein CASSFDRTSTDTQYF.